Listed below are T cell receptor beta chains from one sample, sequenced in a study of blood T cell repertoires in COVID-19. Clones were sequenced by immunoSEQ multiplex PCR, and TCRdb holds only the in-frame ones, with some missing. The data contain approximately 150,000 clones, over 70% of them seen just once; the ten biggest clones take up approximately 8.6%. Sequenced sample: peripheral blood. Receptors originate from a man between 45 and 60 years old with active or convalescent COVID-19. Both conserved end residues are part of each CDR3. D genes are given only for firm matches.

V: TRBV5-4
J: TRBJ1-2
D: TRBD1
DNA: TGTGCCAGCAGCTCCAGGACAGGGAACTATGGCTATACCTTC
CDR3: CASSSRTGNYGYTF

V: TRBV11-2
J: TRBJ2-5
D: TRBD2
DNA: TGTGCCAGCAGTTGGGGGGGTGACGAGACCCAGTACTTC
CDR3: CASSWGGDETQYF

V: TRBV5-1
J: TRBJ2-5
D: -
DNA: TGCGCCAGCAGCTTGTCTGGACTACAAGAGACCCAGTACTTC
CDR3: CASSLSGLQETQYF

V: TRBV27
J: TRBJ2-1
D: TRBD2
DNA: TGTGCCAGCAGTTTCACTAGCGGGAGAGGAGGAAATGAGCAGTTCTTC
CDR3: CASSFTSGRGGNEQFF

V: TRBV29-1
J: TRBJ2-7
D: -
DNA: TGCAGCGTAGAAGGACTCTACGAGCAGTACTTC
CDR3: CSVEGLYEQYF

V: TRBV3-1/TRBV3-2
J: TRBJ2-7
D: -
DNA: TGTGCCAGCAGCCAAGATTTATCTGTGTACGAGCAGTACTTC
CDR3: CASSQDLSVYEQYF

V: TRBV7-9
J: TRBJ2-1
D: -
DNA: TGTGCCAGCACCGCTACTCTCACAGGGTCTCGTGAGCAGTTCTTC
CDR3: CASTATLTGSREQFF

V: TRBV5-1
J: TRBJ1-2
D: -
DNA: TGCGCCAGCAGCTTGTTTGACGGGAACTATGGCTACACCTTC
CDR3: CASSLFDGNYGYTF

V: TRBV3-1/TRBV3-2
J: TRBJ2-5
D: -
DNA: TGTGCCAGCAGCCGCGTCGAAGAGACCCAGTACTTC
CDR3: CASSRVEETQYF

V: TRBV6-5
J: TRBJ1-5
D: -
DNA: TGTGCCAGCAGTTATAGGGGGACACGCAATCAGCCCCAGCATTTT
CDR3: CASSYRGTRNQPQHF

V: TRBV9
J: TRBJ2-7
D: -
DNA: TGTGCCAGCAGCGCGGCGGGGCGGGAGCAGTACTTC
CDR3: CASSAAGREQYF